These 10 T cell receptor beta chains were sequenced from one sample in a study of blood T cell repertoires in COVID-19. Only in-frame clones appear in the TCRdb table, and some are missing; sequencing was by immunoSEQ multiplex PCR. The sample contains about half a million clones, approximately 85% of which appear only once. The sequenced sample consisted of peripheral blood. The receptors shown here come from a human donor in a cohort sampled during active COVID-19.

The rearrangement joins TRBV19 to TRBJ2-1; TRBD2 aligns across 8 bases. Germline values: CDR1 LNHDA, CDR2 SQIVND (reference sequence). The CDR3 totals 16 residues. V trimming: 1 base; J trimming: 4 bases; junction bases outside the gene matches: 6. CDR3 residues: CASSIVGAGAYNEQFF. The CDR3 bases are TGTGCCAGTAGTATAGTGGGAGCGGGAGCTTACAATGAGCAGTTCTTC.

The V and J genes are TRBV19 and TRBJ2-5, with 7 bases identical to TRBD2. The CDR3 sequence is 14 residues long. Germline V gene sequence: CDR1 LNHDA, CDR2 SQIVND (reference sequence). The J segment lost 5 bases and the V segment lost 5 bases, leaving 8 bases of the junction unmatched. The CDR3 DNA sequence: TGTGCCAGTAGTTTTCTAGCGGTTCCTGAGACCCAGTACTTC. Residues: CASSFLAVPETQYF.

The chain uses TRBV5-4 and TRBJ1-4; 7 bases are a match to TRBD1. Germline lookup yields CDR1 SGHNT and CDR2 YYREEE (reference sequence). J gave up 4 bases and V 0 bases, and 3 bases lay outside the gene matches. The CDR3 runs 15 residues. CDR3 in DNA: TGTGCCAGCAGCTTGGGACAGGGTTATAATGAAAAACTGTTTTTT. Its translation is CASSLGQGYNEKLFF.

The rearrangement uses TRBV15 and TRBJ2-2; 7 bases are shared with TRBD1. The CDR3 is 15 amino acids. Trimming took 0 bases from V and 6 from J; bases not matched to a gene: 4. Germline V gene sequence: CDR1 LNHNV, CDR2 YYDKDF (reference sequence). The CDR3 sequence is CATSRDQQGSGELFF. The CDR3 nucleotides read TGTGCCACCAGCAGAGATCAACAGGGGTCCGGGGAGCTGTTTTTT.

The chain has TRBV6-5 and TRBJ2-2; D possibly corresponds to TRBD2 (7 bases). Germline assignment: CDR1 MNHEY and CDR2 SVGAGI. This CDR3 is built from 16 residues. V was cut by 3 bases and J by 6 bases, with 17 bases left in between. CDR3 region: CASSYQGGGGAGELFF. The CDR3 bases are TGTGCCAGCAGTTATCAAGGGGGAGGGGGTGCCGGGGAGCTGTTTTTT.

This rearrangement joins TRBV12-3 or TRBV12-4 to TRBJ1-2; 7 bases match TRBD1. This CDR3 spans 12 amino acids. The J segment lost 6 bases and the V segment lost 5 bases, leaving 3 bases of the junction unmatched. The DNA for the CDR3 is TGTGCCAGCAGTCGACAGGGACATGGCTACACCTTC. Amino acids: CASSRQGHGYTF.

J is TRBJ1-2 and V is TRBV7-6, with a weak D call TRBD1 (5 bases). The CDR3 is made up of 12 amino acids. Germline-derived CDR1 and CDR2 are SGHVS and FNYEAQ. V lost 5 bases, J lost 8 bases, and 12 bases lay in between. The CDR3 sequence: CASSTDIGGYTF. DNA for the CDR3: TGTGCCAGCAGCACGGACATAGGCGGCTACACCTTC.

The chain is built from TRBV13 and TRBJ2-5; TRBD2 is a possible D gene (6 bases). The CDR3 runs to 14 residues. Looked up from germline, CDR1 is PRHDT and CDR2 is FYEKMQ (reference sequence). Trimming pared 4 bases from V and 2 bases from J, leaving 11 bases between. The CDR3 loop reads CASSSGLLQETQYF. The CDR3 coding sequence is TGTGCCAGCAGCTCGGGACTGCTTCAAGAGACCCAGTACTTC.

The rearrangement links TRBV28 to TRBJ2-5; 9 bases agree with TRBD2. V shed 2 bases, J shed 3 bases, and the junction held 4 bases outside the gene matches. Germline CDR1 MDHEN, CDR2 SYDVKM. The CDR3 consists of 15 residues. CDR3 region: CASSLRSGGKETQYF. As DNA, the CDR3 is TGTGCCAGCAGTTTAAGGAGCGGGGGGAAAGAGACCCAGTACTTC.

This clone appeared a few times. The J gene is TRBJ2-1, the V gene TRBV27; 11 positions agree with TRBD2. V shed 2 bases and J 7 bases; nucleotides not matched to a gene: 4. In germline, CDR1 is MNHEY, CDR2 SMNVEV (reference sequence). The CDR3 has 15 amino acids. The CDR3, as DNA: TGTGCCAGCAGTTTAATAGCGGGAGGGCCTAATGAGCAGTTCTTC. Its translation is CASSLIAGGPNEQFF.